A single sample is the source of the 9 T cell receptor beta chains below, sequenced in a study of radiotherapy plus CTLA-4 blockade in lung cancer (dated by TCRdb to the late 2010s). Library construction relied on the immunoSEQ multiplex PCR assay. Sourced from immuneACCESS, this table was stored by TCRdb with only in-frame sequences that have V and J called. A share of the clones is absent; for the studies checked, an unresolved V gene accounts for under half, and the remainder has no known explanation. Counted in this sample were about 77,000 clones; over 65% of them appeared once. Jointly, the top ten make up more than 8% of the sample. The input for sequencing was peripheral blood, taken from a patient treated with radiotherapy plus ipilimumab. These receptors came from a human donor with non-small cell lung cancer whose response to radiotherapy plus ipilimumab could not be evaluated.

The rearrangement joins TRBV28 to TRBJ1-5; perhaps TRBD1 as D (5 bases). V was clipped by 4 bases and J by 6 bases, with 10 bases between them. Germline CDR1 and CDR2: MDHEN and SYDVKM. The CDR3 length is 13 residues. This CDR3 is CASSSGFGQPQHF. The CDR3 region has the DNA TGTGCCAGCAGTTCAGGGTTCGGTCAGCCCCAGCATTTT.

J is TRBJ2-2 and V is TRBV5-1; 7 bases map to TRBD1. The germline V gene has CDR1 SGHRS and CDR2 YFSETQ. V trimming: 0 bases; J trimming: 4 bases; junction bases outside the gene matches: 6. This CDR3 is built from 16 residues. CDR3 nucleotide sequence: TGCGCCAGCAGCTTGGAAGCGGCAGGGGGCACCGGGGAGCTGTTTTTT. It encodes CASSLEAAGGTGELFF.

The J gene is TRBJ1-1, the V gene TRBV7-2; D gene unclear. V lost 0 bases and J 7 bases, leaving 9 bases between the germline ends. Germline V gene sequence: CDR1 SGHTA, CDR2 FQGNSA. This CDR3 is built from 13 residues. The CDR3 protein is CASSLALGREAFF. The CDR3 bases are TGTGCCAGCAGCTTAGCACTTGGTCGTGAAGCTTTCTTT. Together with reference TRBV7-2 and TRBJ1-1, the CDR3 gives the full variable domain: GAGVSQSPSNKVTEKGKDVELRCDPISGHTALYWYRQSLGQGLEFLIYFQGNSAPDKSGLPSDRFSAERTGGSVSTLTIQRTQQEDSAVYLCASSLALGREAFFGQGTRLTVV.

The chain uses TRBV7-3 and TRBJ2-1; 7 bases are shared with TRBD2. Germline V CDR1 and CDR2: SGHTA, FQGTGA. V dropped 1 base and J dropped 4; count of bases not matched to a gene: 4. The CDR3 covers 15 residues. CDR3 region: CASSLSGGIYNEQFF. The CDR3 DNA is TGTGCCAGCAGCTTAAGCGGGGGTATATACAATGAGCAGTTCTTC.

To note about this clone: The CDR3 carries no conserved terminal phenylalanine or tryptophan, so it likely arises from a read error. No DNA is shown, since the ends of the CDR3 on it are uncertain; the CDR3 is the one TCRdb lists. The V and J genes are TRBV7-2 and TRBJ1-1; the table's D call of TRBD1 was not tested on the DNA. The germline CDR1 and CDR2 sequences are SGHTA and FQGNSA. Termini included, the CDR3 measures 12 amino acids. CDR3 region: CASSSYRGPPLI.

This clone was seen only a few times. V and J are TRBV6-1 and TRBJ1-1, with TRBD1 as a possible D gene (6 bases). V lost 5 bases and J lost 5, with 9 bases in between. Looked up from germline, CDR1 is MNHNS and CDR2 is SASEGT. This CDR3 is 12 amino acids long. In DNA, the CDR3 is TGTGCCAGCAGTTTACAGGGAACTGAAGCTTTCTTT. Residues: CASSLQGTEAFF.

The J gene is TRBJ2-5, the V gene TRBV27, with D maybe TRBD1 (6 bases). The end of the DNA aligns better with TRBJ2-7, so the J call may be wrong. The germline V gene has CDR1 MNHEY and CDR2 SMNVEV (reference sequence). CDR3 size: 14 residues. As DNA, the CDR3 is TGTGCCAGCAGTCGCCGGGACATGTCCTACGAGCAGTACTTC. Its translation: CASSRRDMSYEQYF.

This chain uses TRBV19 with TRBJ2-2, with 12 bases lining up with TRBD2. The germline gives CDR1 LNHDA, CDR2 SQIVND (reference sequence). Trimming took 2 bases from V and 3 from J; bases not matched to a gene: 7. The CDR3 runs to 18 residues. CDR3 in amino acids: CASSISRTSGEYTGELFF. CDR3 nucleotides: TGTGCCAGTAGTATATCCCGGACTAGCGGGGAATACACCGGGGAGCTGTTTTTT.

This chain uses TRBV30 with TRBJ1-2; D unclear. Trimming took off 0 bases at V and 2 bases at J, with 7 bases between the two ends. The germline CDR1 and CDR2 sequences are GTSNPN and SVGIG (reference sequence). This CDR3 spans 13 amino acids. The CDR3 is CAWSVYGNYGYTF. CDR3 bases: TGTGCCTGGAGTGTTTACGGGAACTATGGCTACACCTTC.